Listed below are T cell receptor beta chains from one sample, sequenced in a study of T cells after posttransplantation cyclophosphamide. Data came from immunoSEQ multiplex PCR; TCRdb stores just in-frame clones and leaves some out. The sample has about 6,700 clones, none seen only once. The sample was PBMCs, taken after an allogeneic stem cell transplant with post-transplant cyclophosphamide. These receptors all stem from a male patient in his thirties who received an allogeneic stem cell transplant from an unrelated donor, was CMV-positive, and had acute and chronic GVHD. Some T cells may arise from the graft donor. Both conserved end residues are part of each CDR3. The order of the fields is J gene, D gene, clone size, V gene, CDR3 DNA, CDR3 protein. The D gene is left open where the match is weak. Size tells how often a clone was seen (once, few, many) or the class of an expanded clone, and some rows leave it out.

j_call: TRBJ1-1
d_call: .
clone_size: many
v_call: TRBV4-2
cdr3_nt: TGTGCCAGCAGCCAACTCCACATGAACACTGAAGCTTTCTTT
cdr3_aa: CASSQLHMNTEAFF

j_call: TRBJ1-1
d_call: .
clone_size: many
v_call: TRBV4-1
cdr3_nt: TGCGCCAGCAGCCAAGAGCCGGGTTTGAACACTGAAGCTTTCTTT
cdr3_aa: CASSQEPGLNTEAFF

j_call: TRBJ1-2
d_call: TRBD1
clone_size: many
v_call: TRBV10-1
cdr3_nt: TGCGCCAGGGGGACAGGGGGACATGGCTACACCTTC
cdr3_aa: CARGTGGHGYTF

j_call: TRBJ2-6
d_call: .
clone_size: many
v_call: TRBV9
cdr3_nt: TGTGCCAGCAGCCCAAACTCTCCCTCTAGGGCCAACGTCCTGACTTTC
cdr3_aa: CASSPNSPSRANVLTF

j_call: TRBJ1-2
d_call: TRBD1
clone_size: .
v_call: TRBV4-1
cdr3_nt: TGCGCCAGCAGCCAGAATCCCGGGACAGGGAACGGCTACACCTTC
cdr3_aa: CASSQNPGTGNGYTF

j_call: TRBJ2-1
d_call: .
clone_size: medium-sized
v_call: TRBV19
cdr3_nt: TGTGCCAGTAGAATAGGGGCGGGAAACAATGAGCAGTTCTTC
cdr3_aa: CASRIGAGNNEQFF

j_call: TRBJ2-5
d_call: TRBD2
clone_size: many
v_call: TRBV12-5
cdr3_nt: TGTGCTAGTGGTTTGGGAGCGGGGGACGGGGAGACCCAGTACTTC
cdr3_aa: CASGLGAGDGETQYF

j_call: TRBJ2-7
d_call: .
clone_size: many
v_call: TRBV27
cdr3_nt: TGTGCCAGCAGTTTATCGAAGCAGGGTAGGGGCGAGCAGTACTTC
cdr3_aa: CASSLSKQGRGEQYF

j_call: TRBJ1-1
d_call: .
clone_size: medium-sized
v_call: TRBV10-3
cdr3_nt: TGTGCCATCAGTGAGTCTCGGGGGTACACTGAAGCTTTCTTT
cdr3_aa: CAISESRGYTEAFF

j_call: TRBJ1-5
d_call: TRBD1
clone_size: many
v_call: TRBV5-1
cdr3_nt: TGCGCCAGCAGCTTGGCAGGGGGCGGCCAGCCCCAGCATTTT
cdr3_aa: CASSLAGGGQPQHF

j_call: TRBJ2-7
d_call: .
clone_size: many
v_call: TRBV6-5
cdr3_nt: TGTGCCAGCCGCGAGTATCAGGGGTTGAACGAGCAGTACTTC
cdr3_aa: CASREYQGLNEQYF

j_call: TRBJ1-3
d_call: .
clone_size: medium-sized
v_call: TRBV6-5
cdr3_nt: TGTGCCAGCAGACAACAGGGTGCCTCTGGAAACACCATATATTTT
cdr3_aa: CASRQQGASGNTIYF

j_call: TRBJ2-7
d_call: .
clone_size: many
v_call: TRBV19
cdr3_nt: TGTGCCAGTAGTCCTGGCATGGGACTGGGCGGCTACGAGCAGTACTTC
cdr3_aa: CASSPGMGLGGYEQYF

j_call: TRBJ2-7
d_call: .
clone_size: .
v_call: TRBV7-9
cdr3_nt: TGTGCCAGCAGCTTGGGGGCAAGAGACGAGCAGTACTTC
cdr3_aa: CASSLGARDEQYF

j_call: TRBJ2-3
d_call: TRBD2
clone_size: many
v_call: TRBV4-1
cdr3_nt: TGCGCCAGCAGCCGGTCTAGCGGGAGTTACGATACGCAGTATTTT
cdr3_aa: CASSRSSGSYDTQYF

j_call: TRBJ2-2
d_call: .
clone_size: medium-sized
v_call: TRBV4-2
cdr3_nt: TGTGCCAGCAGCCAAGTGGCGGTGAACACCGGGGAGCTGTTTTTT
cdr3_aa: CASSQVAVNTGELFF

j_call: TRBJ1-1
d_call: TRBD1
clone_size: .
v_call: TRBV9
cdr3_nt: TGTGCCAGCAGCGCACAGGGGGTGGGTACTGAAGCTTTCTTT
cdr3_aa: CASSAQGVGTEAFF

j_call: TRBJ1-5
d_call: TRBD1
clone_size: many
v_call: TRBV5-6
cdr3_nt: TGTGCCAGCAGCTTGAGCTCTGGGACAGGGGGCCAGCCCCAGCATTTT
cdr3_aa: CASSLSSGTGGQPQHF

j_call: TRBJ1-2
d_call: TRBD1
clone_size: many
v_call: TRBV4-3
cdr3_nt: TGCGCCAGCAGCCAAGAACCGGACAGGGGGCAAAGCTATGGCTACACCTTC
cdr3_aa: CASSQEPDRGQSYGYTF

j_call: TRBJ2-3
d_call: TRBD2
clone_size: medium-sized
v_call: TRBV6-5
cdr3_nt: TGTGCCGCCACCGAGATAGCGGGGGGACGTAATACGCAGTATTTT
cdr3_aa: CAATEIAGGRNTQYF

j_call: TRBJ2-5
d_call: TRBD2
clone_size: many
v_call: TRBV9
cdr3_nt: TGTGCCAGCAGCCCGAGCGGGACTAGCGGGAAGCAAGAGACCCAGTACTTC
cdr3_aa: CASSPSGTSGKQETQYF

j_call: TRBJ2-3
d_call: TRBD1
clone_size: many
v_call: TRBV6-6
cdr3_nt: TGTGCCAGCAGTCACAAACAGGGGGACCTCACAGATACGCAGTATTTT
cdr3_aa: CASSHKQGDLTDTQYF

j_call: TRBJ2-3
d_call: TRBD2
clone_size: medium-sized
v_call: TRBV4-2
cdr3_nt: TGTGCCAGCAGCCAAGGGGTAGCGGGAGGATTAGATACGCAGTATTTT
cdr3_aa: CASSQGVAGGLDTQYF

j_call: TRBJ1-2
d_call: TRBD1
clone_size: many
v_call: TRBV29-1
cdr3_nt: TGCAGCGTTGATCCGCGGGAAGACAGGGAGTACACCTTC
cdr3_aa: CSVDPREDREYTF

j_call: TRBJ2-7
d_call: TRBD2
clone_size: many
v_call: TRBV7-2
cdr3_nt: TGTGCCAGCAGCTTGGGCCCGTGGGAAGGGACTAACGAGCAGTACTTC
cdr3_aa: CASSLGPWEGTNEQYF